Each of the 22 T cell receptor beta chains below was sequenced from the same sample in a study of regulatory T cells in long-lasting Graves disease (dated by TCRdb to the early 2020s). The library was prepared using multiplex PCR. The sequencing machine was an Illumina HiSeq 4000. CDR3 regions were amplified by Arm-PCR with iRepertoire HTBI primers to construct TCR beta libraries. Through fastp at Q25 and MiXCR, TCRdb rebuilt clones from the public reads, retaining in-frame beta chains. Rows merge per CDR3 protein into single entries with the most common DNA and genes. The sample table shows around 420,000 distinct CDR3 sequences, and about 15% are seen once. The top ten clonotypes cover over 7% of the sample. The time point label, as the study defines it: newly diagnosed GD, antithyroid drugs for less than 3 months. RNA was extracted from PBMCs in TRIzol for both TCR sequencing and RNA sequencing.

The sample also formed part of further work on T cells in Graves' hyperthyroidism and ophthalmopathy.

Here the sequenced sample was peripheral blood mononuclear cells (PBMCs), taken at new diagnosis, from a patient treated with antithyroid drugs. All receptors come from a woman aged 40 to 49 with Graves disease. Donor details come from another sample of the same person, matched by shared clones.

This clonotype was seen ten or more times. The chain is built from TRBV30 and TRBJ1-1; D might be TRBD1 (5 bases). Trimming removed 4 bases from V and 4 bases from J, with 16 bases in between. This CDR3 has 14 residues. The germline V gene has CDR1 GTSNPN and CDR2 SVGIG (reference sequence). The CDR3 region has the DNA TGTGCCTGGACCGTGGGGGGGTGGATCACTGAAGCTTTCTTT. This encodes CAWTVGGWITEAFF.

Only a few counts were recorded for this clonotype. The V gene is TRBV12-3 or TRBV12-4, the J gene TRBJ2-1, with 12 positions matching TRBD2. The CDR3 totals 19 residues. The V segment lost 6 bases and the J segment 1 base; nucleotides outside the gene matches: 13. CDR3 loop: CASSPRFILAGGSYNEQFF. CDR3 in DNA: TGTGCCAGCAGCCCGAGATTCATACTAGCGGGAGGTTCCTACAATGAGCAGTTCTTC.

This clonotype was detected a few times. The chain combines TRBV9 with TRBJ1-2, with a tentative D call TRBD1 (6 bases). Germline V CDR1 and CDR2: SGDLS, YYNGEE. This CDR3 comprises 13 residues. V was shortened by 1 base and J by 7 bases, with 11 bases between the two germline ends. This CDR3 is CASSVTSGAGYTF. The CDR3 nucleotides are TGTGCCAGCAGCGTAACTTCAGGGGCTGGCTACACCTTC. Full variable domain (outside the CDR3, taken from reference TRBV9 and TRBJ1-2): DSGVTQTPKHLITATGQRVTLRCSPRSGDLSVYWYQQSLDQGLQFLIQYYNGEERAKGNILERFSAQQFPDLHSELNLSSLELGDSALYFCASSVTSGAGYTFGSGTRLTVV.

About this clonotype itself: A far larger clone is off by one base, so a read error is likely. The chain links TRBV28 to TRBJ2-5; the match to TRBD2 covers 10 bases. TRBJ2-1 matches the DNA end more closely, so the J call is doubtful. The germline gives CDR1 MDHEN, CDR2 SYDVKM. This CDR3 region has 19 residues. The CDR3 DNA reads TGTGCCAGCAGTTCCTCCTACCTAGCGGGAGTTAGCTCCTACAATGAGCAGTTCTTC. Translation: CASSSSYLAGVSSYNEQFF.

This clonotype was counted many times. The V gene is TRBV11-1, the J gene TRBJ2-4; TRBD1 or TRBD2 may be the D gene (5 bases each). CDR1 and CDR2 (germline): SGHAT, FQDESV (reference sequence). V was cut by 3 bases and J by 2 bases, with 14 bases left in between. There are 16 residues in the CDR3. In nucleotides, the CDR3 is TGTGCCAGCAGCTTGGGGACCCAGGCGACCAAAAACATTCAGTACTTC. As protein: CASSLGTQATKNIQYF. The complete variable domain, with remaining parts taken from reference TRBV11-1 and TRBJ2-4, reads EAEVAQSPRYKITEKSQAVAFWCDPISGHATLYWYRQILGQGPELLVQFQDESVVDDSQLPKDRFSAERLKGVDSTLKIQPAELGDSAMYLCASSLGTQATKNIQYFGAGTRLSVL.

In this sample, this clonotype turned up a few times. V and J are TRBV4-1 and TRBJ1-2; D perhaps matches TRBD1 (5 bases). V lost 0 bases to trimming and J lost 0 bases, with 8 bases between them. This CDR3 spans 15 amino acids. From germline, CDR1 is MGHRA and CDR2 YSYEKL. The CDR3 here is CASSQDRAANYGYTF. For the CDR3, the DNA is TGCGCCAGCAGCCAAGACAGGGCTGCTAACTATGGCTACACCTTC.

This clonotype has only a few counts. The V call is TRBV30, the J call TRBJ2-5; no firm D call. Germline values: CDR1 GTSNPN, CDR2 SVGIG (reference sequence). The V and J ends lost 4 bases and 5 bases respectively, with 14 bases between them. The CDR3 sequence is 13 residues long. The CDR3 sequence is CAWTPRAWETQYF. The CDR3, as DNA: TGTGCCTGGACCCCCCGGGCGTGGGAGACCCAGTACTTC.

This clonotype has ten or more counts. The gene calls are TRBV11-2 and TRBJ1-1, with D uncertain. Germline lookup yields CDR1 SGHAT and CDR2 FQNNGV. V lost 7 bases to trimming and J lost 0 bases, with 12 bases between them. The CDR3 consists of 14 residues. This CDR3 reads CASTPIGVNTEAFF. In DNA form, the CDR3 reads TGTGCCAGCACCCCTATCGGGGTGAACACTGAAGCTTTCTTT.

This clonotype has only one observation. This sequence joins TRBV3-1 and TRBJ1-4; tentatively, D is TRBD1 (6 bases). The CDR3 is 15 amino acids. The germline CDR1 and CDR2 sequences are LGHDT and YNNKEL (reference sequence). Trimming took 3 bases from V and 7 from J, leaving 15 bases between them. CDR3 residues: CASSQTTGAGEKLFF. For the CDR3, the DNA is TGTGCCAGCAGCCAGACGACAGGAGCAGGTGAAAAACTGTTTTTT.

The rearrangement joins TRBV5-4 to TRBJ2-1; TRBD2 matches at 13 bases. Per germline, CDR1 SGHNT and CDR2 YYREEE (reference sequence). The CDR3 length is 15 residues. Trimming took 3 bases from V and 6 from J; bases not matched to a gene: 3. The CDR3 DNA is TGTGCCAGCAGCTGGACTAGCGGGAGTTCCAATGAGCAGTTCTTC. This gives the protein CASSWTSGSSNEQFF.

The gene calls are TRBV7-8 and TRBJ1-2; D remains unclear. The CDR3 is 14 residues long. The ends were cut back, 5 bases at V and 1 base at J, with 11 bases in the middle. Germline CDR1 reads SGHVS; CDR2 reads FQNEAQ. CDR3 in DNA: TGTGCCAGCAGCCCAACTGGGGATAACTATGGCTACACCTTC. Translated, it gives CASSPTGDNYGYTF.

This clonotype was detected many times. CDR3 sequence: CASRTVEFPGKLFF. Here the CDR3 DNA reads TGTGCCAGCAGGACAGTGGAATTCCCGGGAAAACTGTTTTTT. The chain carries TRBV6-1 and TRBJ1-4, with a weak D call TRBD1 (5 bases). Germline V gives CDR1 MNHNS, CDR2 SASEGT. Trimming shortened V by 6 bases and J by 10 bases, and 18 bases separated the two germline ends. This CDR3 region has 14 residues.

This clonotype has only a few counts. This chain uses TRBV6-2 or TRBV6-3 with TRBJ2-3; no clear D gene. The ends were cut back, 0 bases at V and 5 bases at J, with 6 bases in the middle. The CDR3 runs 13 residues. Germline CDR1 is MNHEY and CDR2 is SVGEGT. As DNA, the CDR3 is TGTGCCAGCAGTTACTCGAGACGAGATACGCAGTATTTT. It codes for CASSYSRRDTQYF.

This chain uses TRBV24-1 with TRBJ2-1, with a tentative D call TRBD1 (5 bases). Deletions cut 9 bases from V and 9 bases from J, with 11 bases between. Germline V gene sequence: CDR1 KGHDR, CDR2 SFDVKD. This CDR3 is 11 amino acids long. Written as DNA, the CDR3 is TGTGCCACCGGCAGGGTAGGTGAGCAGTTCTTC. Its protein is CATGRVGEQFF.

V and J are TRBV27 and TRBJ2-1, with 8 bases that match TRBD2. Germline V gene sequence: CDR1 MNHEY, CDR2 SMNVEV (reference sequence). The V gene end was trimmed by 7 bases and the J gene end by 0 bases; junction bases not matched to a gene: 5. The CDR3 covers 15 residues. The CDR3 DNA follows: TGTGCCAGCAAACTAGCGGCTAGCTCCTACAATGAGCAGTTCTTC. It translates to CASKLAASSYNEQFF.

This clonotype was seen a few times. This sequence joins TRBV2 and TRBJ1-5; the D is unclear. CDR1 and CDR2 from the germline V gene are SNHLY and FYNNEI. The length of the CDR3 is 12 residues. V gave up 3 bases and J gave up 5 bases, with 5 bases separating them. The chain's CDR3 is CASSEGYQPQHF. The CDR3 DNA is TGTGCCAGCAGTGAGGGATATCAGCCCCAGCATTTT.

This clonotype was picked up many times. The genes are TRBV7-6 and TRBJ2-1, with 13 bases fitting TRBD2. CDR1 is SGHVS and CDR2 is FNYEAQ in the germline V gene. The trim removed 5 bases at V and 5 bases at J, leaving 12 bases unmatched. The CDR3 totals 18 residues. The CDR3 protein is CASSRGTSGTLPDNEQFF. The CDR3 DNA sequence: TGTGCCAGCAGCAGGGGGACTAGCGGGACCCTCCCAGACAATGAGCAGTTCTTC.

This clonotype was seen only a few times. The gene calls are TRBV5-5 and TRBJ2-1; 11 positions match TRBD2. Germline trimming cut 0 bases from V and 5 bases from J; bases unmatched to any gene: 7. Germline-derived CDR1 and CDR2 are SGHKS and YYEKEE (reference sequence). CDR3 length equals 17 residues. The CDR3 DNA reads TGTGCCAGCAGCTTGGGGGGGTTAGCGGGAGGGCACAATGAGCAGTTCTTC. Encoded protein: CASSLGGLAGGHNEQFF.

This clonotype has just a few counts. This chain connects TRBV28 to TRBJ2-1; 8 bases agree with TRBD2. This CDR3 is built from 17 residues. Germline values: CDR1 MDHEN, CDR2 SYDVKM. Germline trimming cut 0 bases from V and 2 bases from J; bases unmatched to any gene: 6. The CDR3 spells CASSLWLTSATYNEQFF. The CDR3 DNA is TGTGCCAGCAGTTTATGGTTGACTAGCGCTACCTACAATGAGCAGTTCTTC.

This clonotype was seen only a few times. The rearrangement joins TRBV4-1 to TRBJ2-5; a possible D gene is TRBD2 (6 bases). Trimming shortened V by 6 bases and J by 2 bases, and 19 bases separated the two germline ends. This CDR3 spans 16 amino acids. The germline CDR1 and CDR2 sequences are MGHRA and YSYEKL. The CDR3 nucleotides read TGCGCCAGCAGATCGGCTTCCCGACTAGTTCAAGAGACCCAGTACTTC. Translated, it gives CASRSASRLVQETQYF.

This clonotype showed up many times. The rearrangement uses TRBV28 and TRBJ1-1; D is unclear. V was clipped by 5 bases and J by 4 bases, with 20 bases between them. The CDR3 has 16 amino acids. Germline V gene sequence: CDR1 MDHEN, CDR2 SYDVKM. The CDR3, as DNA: TGTGCCAGCAGTCCACTCACTGAGACACTAGGCACTGAAGCTTTCTTT. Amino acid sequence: CASSPLTETLGTEAFF.

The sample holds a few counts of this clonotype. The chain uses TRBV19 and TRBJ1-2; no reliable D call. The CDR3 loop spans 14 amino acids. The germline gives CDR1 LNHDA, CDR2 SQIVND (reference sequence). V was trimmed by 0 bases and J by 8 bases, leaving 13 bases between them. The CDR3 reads CASSIDLRERGYTF. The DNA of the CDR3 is TGTGCCAGTAGTATAGATCTAAGGGAAAGGGGCTACACCTTC.